The rows below give T cell receptor beta chains drawn from one sample of a study of blood T cell repertoires in COVID-19. Assay: immunoSEQ multiplex PCR; the TCRdb copy retains only in-frame clones and omits some. The table has tens of thousands of clones, approximately 90% seen once. The sequencing sample was made of peripheral blood. Receptor source: a woman of 80 years or more with acute or convalescent COVID-19. Both conserved end residues are part of each CDR3. Fields, in order: clone size, J gene, V gene, D gene, CDR3 DNA, CDR3 protein. The D gene is left open where the match is weak. Rows may omit the clone size; those that give it use once, few, many or a size class.

clone_size: -
j_call: TRBJ1-4
v_call: TRBV11-2
d_call: -
cdr3_nt: TGTGCCAGCAGCTTATCCATCCACAGGAGGGCTAATGAAAAACTGTTTTTT
cdr3_aa: CASSLSIHRRANEKLFF

clone_size: once
j_call: TRBJ2-7
v_call: TRBV19
d_call: -
cdr3_nt: TGTGCCACGAAGACAGAAAAGGAGCAGTACTTC
cdr3_aa: CATKTEKEQYF

clone_size: -
j_call: TRBJ2-3
v_call: TRBV15
d_call: TRBD1
cdr3_nt: TGTGCCACCAGCAGAGACCGGGACAGGGCCCCCCTATTT
cdr3_aa: CATSRDRDRAPLF

clone_size: -
j_call: TRBJ2-3
v_call: TRBV18
d_call: -
cdr3_nt: TGTGCCAGCTCACCACCGAAAGCGGTCACAGATACGCAGTATTTT
cdr3_aa: CASSPPKAVTDTQYF

clone_size: -
j_call: TRBJ1-2
v_call: TRBV12-3/TRBV12-4
d_call: -
cdr3_nt: TGTGCCAGCAGTTCCCTGGCACCCTATGGCTACACCTTC
cdr3_aa: CASSSLAPYGYTF

clone_size: -
j_call: TRBJ2-1
v_call: TRBV4-1
d_call: -
cdr3_nt: TGCGCCAGCAGCCAGCAACCGGGGTCTGAGCAGTTCTTC
cdr3_aa: CASSQQPGSEQFF

clone_size: -
j_call: TRBJ2-5
v_call: TRBV9
d_call: TRBD2
cdr3_nt: TGTGCCAGCAGCGCTGGGATAGCGGGGATCGAGACCCAGTACTTC
cdr3_aa: CASSAGIAGIETQYF

clone_size: -
j_call: TRBJ2-5
v_call: TRBV19
d_call: -
cdr3_nt: TGTGCCAGTAGTATATCAGTTTATGCGACCCAGTACTTC
cdr3_aa: CASSISVYATQYF

clone_size: -
j_call: TRBJ2-1
v_call: TRBV7-9
d_call: -
cdr3_nt: TGTGCCAGCAGCTTCCCCGGGAGTGACTACAATGAGCAGTTCTTC
cdr3_aa: CASSFPGSDYNEQFF

clone_size: once
j_call: TRBJ2-5
v_call: TRBV7-2
d_call: -
cdr3_nt: TGTGCCAGCAGCTTATCAGGGTTGGAGACCCAGTACTTC
cdr3_aa: CASSLSGLETQYF

clone_size: -
j_call: TRBJ1-3
v_call: TRBV30
d_call: -
cdr3_nt: TGTGCCTGGAGTGTACAAGGGGCTACGCAGGGCACCATATATTTT
cdr3_aa: CAWSVQGATQGTIYF

clone_size: -
j_call: TRBJ1-4
v_call: TRBV2
d_call: -
cdr3_nt: TGTGCCAGCAGTGAACAGGGACAAAGGAGTGAAAAACTGTTTTTT
cdr3_aa: CASSEQGQRSEKLFF

clone_size: -
j_call: TRBJ1-1
v_call: TRBV12-3/TRBV12-4
d_call: TRBD1
cdr3_nt: TGTGCCAGCAGCATGACAGGGGGCACTGAAGCTTTCTTT
cdr3_aa: CASSMTGGTEAFF

clone_size: -
j_call: TRBJ1-1
v_call: TRBV3-1/TRBV3-2
d_call: -
cdr3_nt: TGTGCCAGCAGCCAAGTTCCCGAGTCTGAAGCTTTCTTT
cdr3_aa: CASSQVPESEAFF

clone_size: -
j_call: TRBJ1-3
v_call: TRBV5-1
d_call: TRBD1
cdr3_nt: TGCGCCAGCAGCCCATACAGGGGCTCTGGAAACACCATATATTTT
cdr3_aa: CASSPYRGSGNTIYF

clone_size: -
j_call: TRBJ2-3
v_call: TRBV19
d_call: -
cdr3_nt: TGTGCCAGTAGGGATACGGGAGTGTCCTCCGGAGATACGCAGTATTTT
cdr3_aa: CASRDTGVSSGDTQYF

clone_size: -
j_call: TRBJ1-2
v_call: TRBV5-1
d_call: TRBD1
cdr3_nt: TGCGCCAGCAGCCCGGGCACAGGGGTCCCCTCCTATGGCTACACCTTC
cdr3_aa: CASSPGTGVPSYGYTF

clone_size: -
j_call: TRBJ1-1
v_call: TRBV5-1
d_call: -
cdr3_nt: TGCGCCAGCAGCTTGGAAAAGGGGGTCACTGAAGCTTTCTTT
cdr3_aa: CASSLEKGVTEAFF

clone_size: -
j_call: TRBJ1-2
v_call: TRBV3-1/TRBV3-2
d_call: -
cdr3_nt: TGTGCCAGCAGCCAGACCGGGACAACCTATGGCTACACCTTC
cdr3_aa: CASSQTGTTYGYTF

clone_size: -
j_call: TRBJ1-1
v_call: TRBV4-1
d_call: -
cdr3_nt: TGCGCCAGCAGCCAAGGCGGTCAAAGGAGTGAAGCTTTCTTT
cdr3_aa: CASSQGGQRSEAFF

clone_size: -
j_call: TRBJ1-2
v_call: TRBV21-1
d_call: -
cdr3_nt: TGTGCCAGCAGCAAAGAGAGGGGGCTGGAAAACTATGGCTACACCTTC
cdr3_aa: CASSKERGLENYGYTF

clone_size: -
j_call: TRBJ2-7
v_call: TRBV18
d_call: -
cdr3_nt: TGTGCCAGCTCACAACAGGGTACCGGGACGTGGACCTACGAGCAGTACTTC
cdr3_aa: CASSQQGTGTWTYEQYF

clone_size: -
j_call: TRBJ1-6
v_call: TRBV28
d_call: -
cdr3_nt: TGTGCCAGCAGTTTTGGGCAGAAGAATTCACCCCTCCACTTT
cdr3_aa: CASSFGQKNSPLHF

clone_size: -
j_call: TRBJ2-5
v_call: TRBV19
d_call: -
cdr3_nt: TGTGCCGCGGGTCAAGAGACCCAGTACTTC
cdr3_aa: CAAGQETQYF

clone_size: -
j_call: TRBJ2-1
v_call: TRBV6-5
d_call: TRBD1
cdr3_nt: TGTGCCAGCAGCCCCACAGGGGCTGGTGAGCAGTTCTTC
cdr3_aa: CASSPTGAGEQFF

clone_size: -
j_call: TRBJ2-2
v_call: TRBV7-7
d_call: -
cdr3_nt: TGTGCCAGCAGCTTAGAGGGAGCAAACACCGGGGAGCTGTTTTTT
cdr3_aa: CASSLEGANTGELFF

clone_size: -
j_call: TRBJ2-1
v_call: TRBV25-1
d_call: TRBD1
cdr3_nt: TGTGCCAGCTTCGCGGGACAGGGGGCCGGGGAGCAGTTCTTC
cdr3_aa: CASFAGQGAGEQFF

clone_size: -
j_call: TRBJ2-7
v_call: TRBV6-5
d_call: TRBD2
cdr3_nt: TGTGCCAGCCGGCCTAGCGGGGGCCCATCCTACGAGCAGTACTTC
cdr3_aa: CASRPSGGPSYEQYF

clone_size: -
j_call: TRBJ2-3
v_call: TRBV29-1
d_call: -
cdr3_nt: TGCAGCTTTGAACAGGGCCCAGATACGCAGTATTTT
cdr3_aa: CSFEQGPDTQYF

clone_size: -
j_call: TRBJ2-7
v_call: TRBV5-4
d_call: TRBD2
cdr3_nt: TGTGCCAGCAGCTATTCTAGCGGGAGTCTCTACGAGCAGTACTTC
cdr3_aa: CASSYSSGSLYEQYF

clone_size: -
j_call: TRBJ1-5
v_call: TRBV5-1
d_call: -
cdr3_nt: TGCGCCAGCAGCCTCGGGACGGGAGGGAATCAGCCCCAGCATTTT
cdr3_aa: CASSLGTGGNQPQHF

clone_size: few
j_call: TRBJ2-3
v_call: TRBV2
d_call: TRBD2
cdr3_nt: TGTGCCAGCAGTGAATCTACTAGCGGGGGGATAGATACGCAGTATTTT
cdr3_aa: CASSESTSGGIDTQYF

clone_size: -
j_call: TRBJ1-3
v_call: TRBV19
d_call: -
cdr3_nt: TGTGCCAGTAGTCGTCAGGCGCCTGGAAACACCATATATTTT
cdr3_aa: CASSRQAPGNTIYF

clone_size: -
j_call: TRBJ1-5
v_call: TRBV6-5
d_call: -
cdr3_nt: TGTGCCAGCAGCCCCGGACAGAGCAATCAGCCCCAGCATTTT
cdr3_aa: CASSPGQSNQPQHF

clone_size: -
j_call: TRBJ2-5
v_call: TRBV19
d_call: -
cdr3_nt: TGTGCCAGCGGCCCTTCGCGGGGGCGGTCCGAGGAGACCCAGTACTTC
cdr3_aa: CASGPSRGRSEETQYF

clone_size: once
j_call: TRBJ1-5
v_call: TRBV6-4
d_call: TRBD1
cdr3_nt: TGTGCCAGCACAACGGGAGACAGGGGCAGCAATCAGCCCCAGCATTTT
cdr3_aa: CASTTGDRGSNQPQHF

clone_size: -
j_call: TRBJ2-6
v_call: TRBV11-2
d_call: -
cdr3_nt: TGTGCCAGCAGCCCTCGTCCAGGGACTGGGGCCAACGTCCTGACTTTC
cdr3_aa: CASSPRPGTGANVLTF

clone_size: -
j_call: TRBJ1-5
v_call: TRBV7-9
d_call: -
cdr3_nt: TGTGCCAGCAGCTCCGGGTTCAATCAGCCCCAGCATTTT
cdr3_aa: CASSSGFNQPQHF

clone_size: -
j_call: TRBJ2-5
v_call: TRBV7-3
d_call: TRBD2
cdr3_nt: TGTGCCAGCAGCCGGGGGACTAGCGGGGGCCAAGAGACCCAGTACTTC
cdr3_aa: CASSRGTSGGQETQYF

clone_size: -
j_call: TRBJ2-1
v_call: TRBV3-1/TRBV3-2
d_call: -
cdr3_nt: TGTGCCAGCAGCCAACAATCCTACAATGAGCAGTTCTTC
cdr3_aa: CASSQQSYNEQFF

clone_size: -
j_call: TRBJ1-2
v_call: TRBV6-1
d_call: TRBD1
cdr3_nt: TGTGCCAGCAGTATCACAGGGGCCTCGGGCTACACCTTC
cdr3_aa: CASSITGASGYTF

clone_size: -
j_call: TRBJ1-3
v_call: TRBV6-5
d_call: TRBD1
cdr3_nt: TGTGCCAGCAGTTACCGGACAGGTGGAAACACCATATATTTT
cdr3_aa: CASSYRTGGNTIYF

clone_size: -
j_call: TRBJ2-5
v_call: TRBV30
d_call: TRBD2
cdr3_nt: TGTGCCTGGAGTGTGTGGGAGGGAGAGACCCAGTACTTC
cdr3_aa: CAWSVWEGETQYF

clone_size: -
j_call: TRBJ2-2
v_call: TRBV28
d_call: TRBD2
cdr3_nt: TGTGCCAGCATCAACGGGGGGGGCACCGGGGAGCTGTTTTTT
cdr3_aa: CASINGGGTGELFF

clone_size: -
j_call: TRBJ1-1
v_call: TRBV19
d_call: -
cdr3_nt: TGTGCCAGTAGATCTGAAGGGGGTATCAACACTGAAGCTTTCTTT
cdr3_aa: CASRSEGGINTEAFF

clone_size: -
j_call: TRBJ2-2
v_call: TRBV7-3
d_call: -
cdr3_nt: TGTGCCAGCAGCTTGGTTGCGCAATCGAACACCGGGGAGCTGTTTTTT
cdr3_aa: CASSLVAQSNTGELFF

clone_size: -
j_call: TRBJ2-2
v_call: TRBV5-1
d_call: TRBD1
cdr3_nt: TGCGCCAGCAGCACGGGACAGGGTGTTTGGGAGCTGTTTTTT
cdr3_aa: CASSTGQGVWELFF

clone_size: -
j_call: TRBJ1-2
v_call: TRBV7-2
d_call: -
cdr3_nt: TGTGCCAGCAGCTTAGGCCCCGGGTACTATGGCTACACCTTC
cdr3_aa: CASSLGPGYYGYTF